The 14 T cell receptor beta chains below come from one sample, sequenced in a study of technical replicates of blood from several donors (TCRdb year 2017). Library method: the immunoSEQ multiplex PCR assay. This immuneACCESS table, as held by TCRdb, lists in-frame sequences with V and J called but not all clones. Of the missing ones, under half trace to an unresolved V gene in checked studies; the others have no known cause. This sample comprises approximately 79,000 clones, approximately 97% of them detected only once. The ten largest clones capture 0.18% of the sample. Sequencing used T cells isolated from PBMCs. These receptors all come from a human donor in good health.

This sequence joins TRBV28 and TRBJ2-2; 12 bases agree with TRBD2. The CDR3 totals 17 residues. After removal of 4 bases from V and 7 bases from J, the junction contained 10 bases not matched to a gene. CDR1 is MDHEN and CDR2 is SYDVKM in the germline V gene. CDR3 sequence (DNA): TGTGCCAGCAGTTCGTCTTCTAGCGGGAGGGCCGTCGGGGAGCTGTTTTTT. Protein sequence: CASSSSSSGRAVGELFF.

The chain recombines TRBV5-1 with TRBJ2-3, with D possibly being TRBD1 (6 bases). CDR1 and CDR2 from the germline V gene are SGHRS and YFSETQ. This CDR3 is built from 16 residues. V lost 0 bases to trimming and J lost 2 bases, with 13 bases between them. CDR3 sequence: CASSLGDTRSTDTQYF. The CDR3 region has the DNA TGCGCCAGCAGCTTGGGGGACACGCGATCCACAGATACGCAGTATTTT. Supplemented by reference TRBV5-1 and TRBJ2-3, the full variable domain reads KAGVTQTPRYLIKTRGQQVTLSCSPISGHRSVSWYQQTPGQGLQFLFEYFSETQRNKGNFPGRFSGRQFSNSRSEMNVSTLELGDSALYLCASSLGDTRSTDTQYFGPGTRLTVL.

The gene calls are TRBV6-5 and TRBJ2-3; D may be TRBD2 (6 bases). V was clipped by 6 bases and J by 2 bases, with 9 bases between them. Germline CDR1 reads MNHEY; CDR2 reads SVGAGI. The CDR3 length is 13 residues. The CDR3 DNA sequence: TGTGCCAGCAGCAGGGACTCCACAGATACGCAGTATTTT. It translates to CASSRDSTDTQYF.

This chain links TRBV9 with TRBJ2-5, with a possible D match to TRBD2 (6 bases). CDR1 is SGDLS and CDR2 is YYNGEE in the germline V gene. V dropped 0 bases and J dropped 7 bases, with 10 bases sitting between them. The CDR3 is 13 amino acids. CDR3 loop: CASSVVVGGTQYF. CDR3 bases: TGTGCCAGCAGCGTAGTTGTGGGAGGGACCCAGTACTTC.

The V gene is TRBV11-2, the J gene TRBJ1-1; tentatively, D is TRBD1 (6 bases). CDR1 and CDR2 from the germline V gene are SGHAT and FQNNGV. CDR3 length: 17 residues. V gave up 6 bases and J gave up 0 bases, with 20 bases separating them. CDR3 protein: CASRFQGLGQMNTEAFF. Here the CDR3 DNA reads TGTGCCAGCAGATTTCAGGGGTTAGGGCAGATGAACACTGAAGCTTTCTTT. The whole variable domain, remainder taken from reference TRBV11-2 and TRBJ1-1, is EAGVAQSPRYKIIEKRQSVAFWCNPISGHATLYWYQQILGQGPKLLIQFQNNGVVDDSQLPKDRFSAERLKGVDSTLKIQPAKLEDSAVYLCASRFQGLGQMNTEAFFGQGTRLTVV.

This chain links TRBV9 with TRBJ2-7, with a possible D match to TRBD1 (6 bases). The CDR3 is made up of 15 amino acids. Germline CDR1 and CDR2: SGDLS and YYNGEE. The germline V and J ends were trimmed by 3 bases and 4 bases, with 17 bases remaining between them. The CDR3, as DNA: TGTGCCAGCAGCGAGGGGGTCTCGCCGGGGTACGAGCAGTACTTC. Amino acids: CASSEGVSPGYEQYF.

CDR3 region: CASSVGTGDYEQYF. CDR3 nucleotide sequence: TGTGCCAGCAGCGTCGGGACAGGGGACTACGAGCAGTACTTC. The chain couples TRBV5-4 to TRBJ2-7; TRBD1 matches at 10 bases. The CDR3 runs 14 residues. Germline V lookup: CDR1 SGHNT, CDR2 YYREEE (reference sequence). J lost 3 bases, V lost 4 bases, and 4 bases had no gene match.

V and J are TRBV7-9 and TRBJ2-5; D ambiguous. Trimming left V 6 bases short and J 0 bases short, with 17 bases between. The CDR3 spans 16 residues. The germline CDR1 and CDR2 sequences are SEHNR and FQNEAQ (reference sequence). CDR3 nucleotide sequence: TGTGCCAGCAGATCAGTCACCCTTTTGTACCAAGAGACCCAGTACTTC. Its translation is CASRSVTLLYQETQYF.

The rearrangement uses TRBV29-1 and TRBJ2-7; D not resolved. Trimming cost V 4 bases and J 0 bases, with 10 bases left between them. CDR1 is SQVTM and CDR2 is ANQGSEA in the germline V gene. The CDR3 loop spans 13 amino acids. The CDR3 sequence: CSVVEEVSYEQYF. The CDR3 DNA sequence: TGCAGCGTTGTTGAGGAAGTCTCCTACGAGCAGTACTTC.

The chain joins TRBV27 to TRBJ2-3, with 10 bases lining up with TRBD1. This CDR3 comprises 15 residues. J was trimmed by 5 bases and V by 7 bases; bases with no gene match: 9. Per germline, CDR1 MNHEY and CDR2 SMNVEV (reference sequence). The CDR3 loop is CASMSPTGGVDTQYF. As DNA, the CDR3 is TGTGCCAGCATGTCCCCGACAGGGGGCGTAGATACGCAGTATTTT.

V is TRBV9 and J is TRBJ1-4; 8 bases align to TRBD1. The V and J ends lost 0 bases and 7 bases, in that order; junction bases with no gene match: 17. Germline-derived CDR1 and CDR2 are SGDLS and YYNGEE. This CDR3 region has 19 residues. The CDR3 nucleotides read TGTGCCAGCAGCGTAGCTGAGTTAGGGACAGGAGGACCGCTTGAAAAACTGTTTTTT. Translation gives CASSVAELGTGGPLEKLFF. Supplemented by reference TRBV9 and TRBJ1-4, the full variable domain reads DSGVTQTPKHLITATGQRVTLRCSPRSGDLSVYWYQQSLDQGLQFLIQYYNGEERAKGNILERFSAQQFPDLHSELNLSSLELGDSALYFCASSVAELGTGGPLEKLFFGSGTQLSVL.

The chain combines TRBV15 with TRBJ2-2; 9 nucleotides align to TRBD2. This CDR3 is 16 amino acids long. Per germline, CDR1 LNHNV and CDR2 YYDKDF (reference sequence). The V gene end was trimmed by 2 bases and the J gene end by 10 bases; junction bases not matched to a gene: 11. CDR3 loop: CATSRPPWREGLELFF. CDR3 sequence (DNA): TGTGCCACCAGCAGACCTCCGTGGCGGGAGGGCCTGGAGCTGTTTTTT.

This clone came up once. The chain has TRBV19 and TRBJ1-1; possible D gene TRBD1, 6 bases. The V end lost 5 bases, the J end lost 1 base, and 8 bases lay between the germline ends. CDR1 LNHDA and CDR2 SQIVND come from the germline V gene (reference sequence). This CDR3 comprises 13 residues. The CDR3 region has the DNA TGTGCCAGTAGTGCAGGGGCGAACACTGAAGCTTTCTTT. Its protein product is CASSAGANTEAFF.

This chain joins TRBV11-2 and TRBJ2-3, with a possible D match to TRBD2 (6 bases). Between the trimmed V and J ends, which lost 1 base and 2 bases, there was a span of 13 bases. The CDR3 is 16 amino acids. Germline lookup yields CDR1 SGHAT and CDR2 FQNNGV. The CDR3 nucleotides are TGTGCCAGCAGCTTAGCAGGAGGGGTCCTCACAGATACGCAGTATTTT. It specifies CASSLAGGVLTDTQYF.